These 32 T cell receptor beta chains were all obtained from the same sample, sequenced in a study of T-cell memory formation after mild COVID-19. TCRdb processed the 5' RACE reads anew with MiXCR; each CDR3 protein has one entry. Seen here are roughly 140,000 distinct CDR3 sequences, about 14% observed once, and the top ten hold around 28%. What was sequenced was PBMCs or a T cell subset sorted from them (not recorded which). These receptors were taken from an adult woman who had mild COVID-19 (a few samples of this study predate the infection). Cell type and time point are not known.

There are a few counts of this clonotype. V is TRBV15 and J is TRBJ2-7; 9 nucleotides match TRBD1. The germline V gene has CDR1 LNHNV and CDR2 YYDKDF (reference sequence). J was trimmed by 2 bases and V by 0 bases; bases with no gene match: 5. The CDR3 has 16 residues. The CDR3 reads CATSRDRDRDPYEQYF. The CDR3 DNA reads TGTGCCACCAGCAGAGATCGGGACAGGGACCCCTACGAGCAGTACTTC.

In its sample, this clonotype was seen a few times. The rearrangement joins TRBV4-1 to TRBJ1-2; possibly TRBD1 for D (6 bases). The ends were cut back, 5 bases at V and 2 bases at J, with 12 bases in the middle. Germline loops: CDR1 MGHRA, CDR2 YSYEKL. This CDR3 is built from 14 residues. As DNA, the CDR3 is TGCGCCAGCAGCTACGGGACACTCAACTATGGCTACACCTTC. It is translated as CASSYGTLNYGYTF.

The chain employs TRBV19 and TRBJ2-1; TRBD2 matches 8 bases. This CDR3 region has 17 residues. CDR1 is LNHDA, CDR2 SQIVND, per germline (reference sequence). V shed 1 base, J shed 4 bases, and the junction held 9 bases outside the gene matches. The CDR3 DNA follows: TGTGCCAGTAGTATAGGGGGGGTAGCGGGAACTTACAATGAGCAGTTCTTC. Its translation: CASSIGGVAGTYNEQFF.

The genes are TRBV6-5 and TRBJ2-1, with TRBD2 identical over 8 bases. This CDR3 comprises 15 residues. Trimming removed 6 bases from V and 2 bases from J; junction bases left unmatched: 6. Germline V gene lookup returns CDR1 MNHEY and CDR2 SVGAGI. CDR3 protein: CASRPLAGPYNEQFF. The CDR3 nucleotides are TGTGCCAGCAGGCCTCTAGCGGGCCCCTACAATGAGCAGTTCTTC.

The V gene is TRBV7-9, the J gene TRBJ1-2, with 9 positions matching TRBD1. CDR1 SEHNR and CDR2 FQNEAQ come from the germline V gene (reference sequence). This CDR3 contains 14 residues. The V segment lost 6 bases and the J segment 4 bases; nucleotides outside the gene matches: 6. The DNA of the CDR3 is TGTGCCAGCAGAACAGGGGGCGCGGGCTATGGCTACACCTTC. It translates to CASRTGGAGYGYTF.

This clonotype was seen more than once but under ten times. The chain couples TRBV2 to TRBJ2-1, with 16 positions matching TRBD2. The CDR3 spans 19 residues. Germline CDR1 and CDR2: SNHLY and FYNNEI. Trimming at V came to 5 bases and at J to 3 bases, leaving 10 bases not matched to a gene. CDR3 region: CASSPPGLAGGPFYNEQFF. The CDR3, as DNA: TGTGCCAGCAGTCCACCGGGACTAGCGGGGGGGCCGTTCTACAATGAGCAGTTCTTC.

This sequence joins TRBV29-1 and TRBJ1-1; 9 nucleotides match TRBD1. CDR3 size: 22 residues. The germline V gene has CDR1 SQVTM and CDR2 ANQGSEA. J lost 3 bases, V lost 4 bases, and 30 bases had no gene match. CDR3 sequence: CSVAGIKLDLLDRDRVDTEAFF. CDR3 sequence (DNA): TGCAGCGTTGCCGGAATCAAGTTAGACCTACTAGACCGGGACAGGGTGGACACTGAAGCTTTCTTT.

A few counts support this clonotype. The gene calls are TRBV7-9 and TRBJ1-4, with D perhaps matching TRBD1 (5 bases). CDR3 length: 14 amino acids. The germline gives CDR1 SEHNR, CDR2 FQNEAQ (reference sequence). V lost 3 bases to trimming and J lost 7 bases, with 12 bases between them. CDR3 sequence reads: CASSFQGTGEKLFF. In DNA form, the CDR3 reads TGTGCCAGCAGCTTCCAAGGGACGGGTGAAAAACTGTTTTTT.

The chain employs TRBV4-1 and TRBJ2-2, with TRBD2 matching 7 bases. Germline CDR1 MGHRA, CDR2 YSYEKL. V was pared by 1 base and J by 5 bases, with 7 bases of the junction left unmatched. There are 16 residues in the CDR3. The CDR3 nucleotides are TGCGCCAGCAGCCAAGCGGGCGGGGGAGGAACCGGGGAGCTGTTTTTT. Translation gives CASSQAGGGGTGELFF.

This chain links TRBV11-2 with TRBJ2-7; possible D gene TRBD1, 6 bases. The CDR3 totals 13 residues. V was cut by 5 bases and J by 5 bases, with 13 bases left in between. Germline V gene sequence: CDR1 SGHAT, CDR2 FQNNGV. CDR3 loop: CASSRTVENEQYF. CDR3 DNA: TGTGCCAGCAGCCGGACAGTTGAGAACGAGCAGTACTTC.

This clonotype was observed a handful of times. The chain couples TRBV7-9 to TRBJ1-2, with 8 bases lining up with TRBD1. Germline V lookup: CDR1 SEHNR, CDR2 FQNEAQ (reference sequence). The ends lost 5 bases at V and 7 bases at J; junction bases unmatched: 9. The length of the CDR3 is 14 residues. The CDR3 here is CASSLGQGATGYTF. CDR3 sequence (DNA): TGTGCCAGCAGCCTAGGGCAGGGGGCAACTGGCTACACCTTC.

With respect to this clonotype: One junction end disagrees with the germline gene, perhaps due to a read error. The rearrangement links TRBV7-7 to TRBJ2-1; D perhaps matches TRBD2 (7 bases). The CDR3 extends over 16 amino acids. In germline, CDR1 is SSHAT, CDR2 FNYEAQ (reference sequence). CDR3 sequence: CASSPVGGGAWNEQFF. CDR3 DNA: TGTGCTAGCAGCCCTGTGGGAGGGGGGGCCTGGAATGAGCAGTTCTTC. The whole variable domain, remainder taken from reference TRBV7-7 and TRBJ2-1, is GAGVSQSPRYKVTKRGQDVTLRCDPISSHATLYWYQQALGQGPEFLTYFNYEAQPDKSGLPSDRFSAERPEGSISTLTIQRTEQRDSAMYRCASSPVGGGAWNEQFFGPGTRLTVL.

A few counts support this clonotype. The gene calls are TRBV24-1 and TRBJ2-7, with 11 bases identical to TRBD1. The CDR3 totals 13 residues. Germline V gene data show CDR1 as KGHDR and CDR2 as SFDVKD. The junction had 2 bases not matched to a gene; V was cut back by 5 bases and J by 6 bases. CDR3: CATSAGQGAEQYF. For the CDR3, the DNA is TGTGCCACCAGTGCAGGACAGGGGGCCGAGCAGTACTTC.

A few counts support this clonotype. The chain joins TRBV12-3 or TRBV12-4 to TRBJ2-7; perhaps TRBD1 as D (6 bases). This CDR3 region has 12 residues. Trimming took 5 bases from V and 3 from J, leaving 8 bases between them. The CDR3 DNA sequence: TGTGCCAGCAGTCACAGGGTCTACGAGCAGTACTTC. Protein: CASSHRVYEQYF.

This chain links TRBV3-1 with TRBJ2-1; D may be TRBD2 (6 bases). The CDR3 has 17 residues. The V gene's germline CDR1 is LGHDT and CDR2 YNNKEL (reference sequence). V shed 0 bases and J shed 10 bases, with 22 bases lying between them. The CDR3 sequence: CASSQDRTGEAWLEQFF. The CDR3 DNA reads TGTGCCAGCAGCCAAGATCGGACGGGAGAGGCCTGGTTGGAGCAGTTCTTC.

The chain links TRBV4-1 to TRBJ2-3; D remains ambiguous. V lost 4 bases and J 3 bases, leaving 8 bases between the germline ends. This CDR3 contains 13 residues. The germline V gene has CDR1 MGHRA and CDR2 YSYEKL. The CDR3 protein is CASSPRKTDTQYF. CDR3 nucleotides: TGCGCCAGCAGCCCCCGTAAAACAGATACGCAGTATTTT.

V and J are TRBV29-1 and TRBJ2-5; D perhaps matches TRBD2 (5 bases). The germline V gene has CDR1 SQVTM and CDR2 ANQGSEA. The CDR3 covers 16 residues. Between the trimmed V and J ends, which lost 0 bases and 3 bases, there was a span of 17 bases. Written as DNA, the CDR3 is TGCAGCGTTGAAGATCAGTTTGTGGAGGCCAAAGAGACCCAGTACTTC. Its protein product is CSVEDQFVEAKETQYF.

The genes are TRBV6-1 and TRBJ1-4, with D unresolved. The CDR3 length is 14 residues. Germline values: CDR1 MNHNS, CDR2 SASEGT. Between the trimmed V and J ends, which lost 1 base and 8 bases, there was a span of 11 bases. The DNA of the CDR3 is TGTGCCAGCAGTGAAGAGGCTTTTGGAGAAAAACTGTTTTTT. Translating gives CASSEEAFGEKLFF.

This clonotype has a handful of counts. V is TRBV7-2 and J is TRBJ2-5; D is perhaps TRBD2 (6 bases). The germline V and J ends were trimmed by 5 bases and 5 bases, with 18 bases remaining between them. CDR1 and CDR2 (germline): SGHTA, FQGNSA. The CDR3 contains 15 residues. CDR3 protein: CASSTDHSGGETQYF. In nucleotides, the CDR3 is TGTGCCAGCAGCACCGATCATAGCGGAGGGGAGACCCAGTACTTC.

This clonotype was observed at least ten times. The CDR3 region has the DNA TGCAGCGTTGAAGGACTAGCAGACCTTAGCACAGATACGCAGTATTTT. Translated, it gives CSVEGLADLSTDTQYF. The chain is built from TRBV29-1 and TRBJ2-3; 7 bases map to TRBD2. CDR3 size: 16 residues. Trimming removed 1 base from V and 0 bases from J; junction bases left unmatched: 7. Germline V lookup: CDR1 SQVTM, CDR2 ANQGSEA.

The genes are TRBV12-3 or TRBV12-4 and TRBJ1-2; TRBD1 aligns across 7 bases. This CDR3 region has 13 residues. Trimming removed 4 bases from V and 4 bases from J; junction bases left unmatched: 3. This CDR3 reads CASSSRGFYGYTF. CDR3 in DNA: TGTGCCAGCAGTTCCAGGGGGTTCTATGGCTACACCTTC.

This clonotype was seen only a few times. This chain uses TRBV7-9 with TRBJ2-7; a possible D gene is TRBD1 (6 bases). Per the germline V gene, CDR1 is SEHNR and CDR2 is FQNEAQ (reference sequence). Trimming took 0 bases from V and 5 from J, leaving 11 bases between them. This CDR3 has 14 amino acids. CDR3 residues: CASSLATGSDEQYF. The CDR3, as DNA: TGTGCCAGCAGCTTAGCTACAGGGAGCGACGAGCAGTACTTC.

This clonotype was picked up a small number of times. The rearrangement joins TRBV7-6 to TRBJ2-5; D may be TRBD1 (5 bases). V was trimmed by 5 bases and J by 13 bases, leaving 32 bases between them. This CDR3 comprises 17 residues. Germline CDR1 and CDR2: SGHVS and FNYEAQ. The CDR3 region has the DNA TGTGCCAGCAGCCCCCCCTCGCTTAAACAGGTGGGGTCGAGTGGGTACTTC. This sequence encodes CASSPPSLKQVGSSGYF.

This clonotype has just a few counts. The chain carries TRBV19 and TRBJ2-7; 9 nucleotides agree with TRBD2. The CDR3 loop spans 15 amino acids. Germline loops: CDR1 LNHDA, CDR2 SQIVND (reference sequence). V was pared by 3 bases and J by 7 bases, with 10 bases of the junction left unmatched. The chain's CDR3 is CASSISPGLAREQYF. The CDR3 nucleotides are TGTGCCAGTAGTATCTCACCTGGACTAGCGCGGGAGCAGTACTTC. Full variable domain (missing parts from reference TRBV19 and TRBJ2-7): DGGITQSPKYLFRKEGQNVTLSCEQNLNHDAMYWYRQDPGQGLRLIYYSQIVNDFQKGDIAEGYSVSREKKESFPLTVTSAQKNPTAFYLCASSISPGLAREQYFGPGTRLTVT.

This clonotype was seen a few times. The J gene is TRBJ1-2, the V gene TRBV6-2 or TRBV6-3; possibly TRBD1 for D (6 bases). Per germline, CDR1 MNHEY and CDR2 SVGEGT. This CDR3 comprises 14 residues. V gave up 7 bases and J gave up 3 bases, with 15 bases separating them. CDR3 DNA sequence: TGTGCCAGCAACCAACAGGGATTCGACTATGGCTACACCTTC. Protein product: CASNQQGFDYGYTF.

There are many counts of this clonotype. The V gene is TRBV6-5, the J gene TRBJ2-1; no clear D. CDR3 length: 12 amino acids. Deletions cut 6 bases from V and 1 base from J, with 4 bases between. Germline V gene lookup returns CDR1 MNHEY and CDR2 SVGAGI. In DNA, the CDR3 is TGTGCCAGCAGGAGATCCTACAATGAGCAGTTCTTC. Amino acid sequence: CASRRSYNEQFF.

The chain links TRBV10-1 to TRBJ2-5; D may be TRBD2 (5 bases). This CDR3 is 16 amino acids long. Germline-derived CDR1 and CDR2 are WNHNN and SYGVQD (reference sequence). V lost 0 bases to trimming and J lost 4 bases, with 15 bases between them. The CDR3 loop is CASSESIRTPVETQYF. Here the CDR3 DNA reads TGCGCCAGCAGTGAGTCAATCCGGACTCCAGTAGAGACCCAGTACTTC.

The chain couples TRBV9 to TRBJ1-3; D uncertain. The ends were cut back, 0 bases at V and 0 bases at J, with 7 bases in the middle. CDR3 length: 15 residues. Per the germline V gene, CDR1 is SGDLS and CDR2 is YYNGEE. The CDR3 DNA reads TGTGCCAGCAGCGTAGGGGGAGGCTCTGGAAACACCATATATTTT. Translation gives CASSVGGGSGNTIYF.

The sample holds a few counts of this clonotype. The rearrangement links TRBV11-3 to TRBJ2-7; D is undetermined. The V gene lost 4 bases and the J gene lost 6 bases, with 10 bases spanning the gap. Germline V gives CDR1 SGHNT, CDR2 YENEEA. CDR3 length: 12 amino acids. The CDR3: CASSSLYAEQYF. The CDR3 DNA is TGTGCCAGCAGCTCCCTTTACGCCGAGCAGTACTTC.

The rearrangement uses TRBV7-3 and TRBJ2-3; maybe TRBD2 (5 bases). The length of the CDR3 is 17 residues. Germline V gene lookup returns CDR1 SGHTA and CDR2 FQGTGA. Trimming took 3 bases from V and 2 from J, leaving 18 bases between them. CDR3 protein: CASSFGRVRSLTDTQYF. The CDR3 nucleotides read TGTGCCAGCAGCTTTGGGCGGGTGAGATCACTCACAGATACGCAGTATTTT.

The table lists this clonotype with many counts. CDR3 residues: CASSPGTSGYNEQFF. In nucleotides, the CDR3 is TGCGCCAGCAGCCCTGGGACTAGCGGTTACAATGAGCAGTTCTTC. The chain links TRBV4-3 to TRBJ2-1; TRBD2 agrees at 11 bases. J lost 4 bases, V lost 4 bases, and 3 bases had no gene match. This CDR3 is 15 amino acids long. Germline values: CDR1 LGHNA, CDR2 YSLEER.

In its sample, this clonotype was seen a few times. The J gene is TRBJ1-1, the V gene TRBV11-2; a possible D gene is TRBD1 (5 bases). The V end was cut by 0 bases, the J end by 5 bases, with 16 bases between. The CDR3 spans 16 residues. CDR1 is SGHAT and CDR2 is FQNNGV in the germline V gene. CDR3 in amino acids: CASSLETWGGTTEAFF. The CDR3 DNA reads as TGTGCCAGCAGCTTAGAGACCTGGGGGGGTACTACTGAAGCTTTCTTT.